Here is one TCR beta chain with its context. Its antigen is not identified. Other nucleotide sequences from this sample produce the same CDR3. The data were produced by immunoSEQ multiplex PCR, yet TCRdb's version contains in-frame clones alone and is incomplete. The table records over 120,000 clones, under 95% of them present only once. This CDR3 spans 12 amino acids. Trimming removed 6 bases from V and 4 bases from J; junction bases left unmatched: 1. The germline gives CDR1 LNHDA, CDR2 SQIVND (reference sequence). This sample stems from a study of T cell responses to AZD1222 COVID-19 vaccine. Notes on the study in general: Unmutated variant regions are reportedly the target of nearly half of TCRs that are spike-specific.

The input for sequencing was peripheral blood, taken on day 0 of AZD1222 vaccination. The chain uses TRBV19 and TRBJ1-1, with 8 positions matching TRBD1. This TCR was recovered from an adult in good health. The CDR3 protein is CASRTGGTEAFF. The CDR3 coding sequence is TGTGCCAGTAGAACAGGGGGCACTGAAGCTTTCTTT.